The next 29 T cell receptor beta chains were all read from a single sample in a study of blood T cell repertoires in COVID-19 (dated by TCRdb to 2019 to 2021). Preparation of the library involved the immunoSEQ multiplex PCR assay. TCRdb took over this immuneACCESS table, retaining in-frame rearrangements with V and J assigned. Such tables are incomplete; in checked studies, under half of the missing clones stem from an unresolved V gene, and the remainder is unexplained. This sample gives some 53,000 clones in total; approximately 89% of them show up just once. The ten largest clones take up about 5.3% of the sample. Sequencing was carried out using peripheral blood. The receptors come from a man in his 60s with active COVID-19.

The CDR3, as DNA: TGTGCCAGCAGCTTAGCCTTTCGACAGGGCTACGAGCAGTACTTC. Its translation: CASSLAFRQGYEQYF. The chain combines TRBV7-9 with TRBJ2-7; 7 positions agree with TRBD1. Germline CDR1 and CDR2: SEHNR and FQNEAQ (reference sequence). Trimming removed 0 bases from V and 3 bases from J; junction bases left unmatched: 5. The CDR3 length is 15 residues.

The rearrangement links TRBV19 to TRBJ1-5; D perhaps matches TRBD1 (5 bases). The V end lost 2 bases, the J end lost 3 bases, and 20 bases lay between the germline ends. This CDR3 spans 18 amino acids. Per germline, CDR1 LNHDA and CDR2 SQIVND (reference sequence). In DNA form, the CDR3 reads TGTGCCAGTAGTATACGGTCGGGGAGGGAGGGGCCCAATCAGCCCCAGCATTTT. It translates to CASSIRSGREGPNQPQHF. The full variable domain, completed using reference TRBV19 and TRBJ1-5, is DGGITQSPKYLFRKEGQNVTLSCEQNLNHDAMYWYRQDPGQGLRLIYYSQIVNDFQKGDIAEGYSVSREKKESFPLTVTSAQKNPTAFYLCASSIRSGREGPNQPQHFGDGTRLSIL.

The chain couples TRBV9 to TRBJ1-1; 7 nucleotides align to TRBD1. The junction had 9 bases not matched to a gene; V was cut back by 3 bases and J by 4 bases. CDR3 length: 15 residues. Germline CDR1 and CDR2: SGDLS and YYNGEE. CDR3 nucleotides: TGTGCCAGCAGCGGCAACTACGACAGGGCCACTGAAGCTTTCTTT. As protein: CASSGNYDRATEAFF. The full variable domain, in which reference TRBV9 and TRBJ1-1 provide the parts outside the CDR3, is DSGVTQTPKHLITATGQRVTLRCSPRSGDLSVYWYQQSLDQGLQFLIQYYNGEERAKGNILERFSAQQFPDLHSELNLSSLELGDSALYFCASSGNYDRATEAFFGQGTRLTVV.

This chain uses TRBV2 with TRBJ1-6; D call uncertain. Trimming shortened V by 4 bases and J by 10 bases, and 8 bases separated the two germline ends. CDR1 and CDR2 (germline): SNHLY, FYNNEI. This CDR3 contains 12 residues. The CDR3 coding sequence is TGTGCCAGCAGTGCAGGACTCTCACCCCTCCACTTT. Protein product: CASSAGLSPLHF.

The chain uses TRBV27 and TRBJ2-1, with 12 nucleotides matching TRBD1. V shed 3 bases, J shed 8 bases, and the junction held 5 bases outside the gene matches. The CDR3 has 15 amino acids. Germline values: CDR1 MNHEY, CDR2 SMNVEV (reference sequence). CDR3 in amino acids: CASSLGGQGAYEQFF. CDR3 DNA sequence: TGTGCCAGCAGTTTGGGGGGACAGGGGGCGTATGAGCAGTTCTTC.

The CDR3 reads CAIRPSGGSSDEQFF. For the CDR3, the DNA is TGTGCCATCAGGCCTTCGGGAGGGTCGAGCGATGAGCAGTTCTTC. The chain carries TRBV10-3 and TRBJ2-1; 8 positions agree with TRBD2. The CDR3 has 15 amino acids. V lost 6 bases and J lost 8; bases outside the gene matches: 12. The germline V gene encodes CDR1 ENHRY and CDR2 SYGVKD.

The chain is built from TRBV18 and TRBJ2-1; 8 bases are shared with TRBD1. This CDR3 has 16 residues. CDR1 and CDR2 from the germline V gene are KGHSH and LQKENI. Trimming took 2 bases from V and 0 from J; bases not matched to a gene: 3. CDR3 region: CASSPVTGGSYNEQFF. In DNA, the CDR3 is TGTGCCAGCTCACCAGTAACAGGGGGCTCCTACAATGAGCAGTTCTTC.

This clone was seen just once. The J gene is TRBJ2-1, the V gene TRBV9, with 7 bases identical to TRBD1. Trimming cost V 6 bases and J 2 bases; bases outside gene matches: 5. Germline V CDR1 and CDR2: SGDLS, YYNGEE. CDR3 length: 14 amino acids. The CDR3 spells CASNPGQAYNEQFF. The CDR3 DNA reads TGTGCCAGCAATCCTGGACAGGCCTACAATGAGCAGTTCTTC.

The sample holds a few counts of this clone. The CDR3: CASRSTSGFKPTPYEQYF. The CDR3 region has the DNA TGTGCCAGCAGATCGACTAGCGGGTTCAAGCCTACCCCCTACGAGCAGTACTTC. The chain is built from TRBV27 and TRBJ2-7; 10 bases are a match to TRBD2. This CDR3 contains 18 residues. Germline CDR1 is MNHEY and CDR2 is SMNVEV (reference sequence). V lost 6 bases to trimming and J lost 2 bases; unmatched junction nucleotides: 16.

CDR3 DNA sequence: TGTGCCAGCAGCTTTGGGACAGGCATCCGGGTTGAAGGTGGCTACACCTTC. It translates to CASSFGTGIRVEGGYTF. V gene TRBV28 combines with J gene TRBJ1-2, with 8 bases fitting TRBD1. Germline trimming cut 6 bases from V and 7 bases from J; bases unmatched to any gene: 19. The germline CDR1 and CDR2 sequences are MDHEN and SYDVKM. The CDR3 has 17 residues.

The chain has TRBV19 and TRBJ1-1; 8 bases are a match to TRBD1. CDR3 length equals 13 residues. V lost 8 bases and J lost 10; bases outside the gene matches: 12. Germline V CDR1 and CDR2: LNHDA, SQIVND (reference sequence). DNA for the CDR3: TGTGCCAGTGGATCAGACAGGGGAATCGTAGCTTTCTTT. Translating gives CASGSDRGIVAFF.

The V gene is TRBV7-9, the J gene TRBJ2-1; 11 positions agree with TRBD2. With V trimmed by 10 bases and J by 5 bases, 4 bases remained unmatched. CDR1 and CDR2 (germline): SEHNR, FQNEAQ (reference sequence). The CDR3 is 13 residues long. In DNA, the CDR3 is TGTGCCACCCGACTAGCGGGAAACAATGAGCAGTTCTTC. Translation: CATRLAGNNEQFF.

This clone was counted between two and nine times. The rearrangement links TRBV12-5 to TRBJ2-3, with D maybe TRBD1 (6 bases). The V gene's germline CDR1 is LGHNT and CDR2 FRNRAP. Trimming pared 6 bases from V and 5 bases from J, leaving 12 bases between. The CDR3 runs to 13 residues. The CDR3 protein is CASGVSGVDTQYF. The CDR3 DNA reads as TGTGCTAGTGGGGTTTCAGGGGTAGATACGCAGTATTTT.

CDR3 nucleotides: TGTGCCAGCAGCCTGGGAATCGTTAGCGGCTCCAGCTCCTACGAGCAGTACTTC. Encoded protein: CASSLGIVSGSSSYEQYF. The rearrangement joins TRBV7-8 to TRBJ2-7, with a tentative D call TRBD2 (6 bases). Germline values: CDR1 SGHVS, CDR2 FQNEAQ. Trimming cost V 5 bases and J 0 bases, with 23 bases left between them. CDR3 length: 18 amino acids.

This rearrangement joins TRBV28 to TRBJ2-5; no clear D gene. The length of the CDR3 is 13 residues. Germline values: CDR1 MDHEN, CDR2 SYDVKM. V lost 4 bases and J lost 5, with 11 bases in between. The CDR3 protein is CASSSRPSETQYF. The CDR3 region has the DNA TGTGCCAGCAGTTCCAGGCCCTCGGAGACCCAGTACTTC.

CDR3 bases: TGCGCCAGCAGCTCAACCGCCGGGACAGGGCCTGAAGCTTTCTTT. Translation: CASSSTAGTGPEAFF. The chain combines TRBV5-1 with TRBJ1-1, with 9 bases aligning to TRBD1. Germline V gene data show CDR1 as SGHRS and CDR2 as YFSETQ. V lost 3 bases and J lost 6; bases outside the gene matches: 9. This CDR3 region has 15 residues.

This chain connects TRBV13 to TRBJ2-3; the D gene is possibly TRBD2 (6 bases). V was clipped by 3 bases and J by 9 bases, with 13 bases between them. The CDR3 is 13 amino acids. CDR1 PRHDT and CDR2 FYEKMQ come from the germline V gene (reference sequence). For the CDR3, the DNA is TGTGCCAGCAGCTTTTCCGCGGGGTACACGCAGTATTTT. It codes for CASSFSAGYTQYF.

The chain couples TRBV6-6 to TRBJ1-6; 7 nucleotides match TRBD1. The CDR3 totals 15 residues. In germline, CDR1 is MNHNY, CDR2 SVGAGI (reference sequence). After removal of 10 bases from V and 10 bases from J, the junction contained 16 bases not matched to a gene. The CDR3 is CAIRGGVGARSPLHF. The DNA for the CDR3 is TGTGCCATCAGGGGGGGAGTCGGGGCCAGATCACCCCTCCACTTT.

V and J are TRBV3-1 (or the pseudogene TRBV3-2) and TRBJ2-7, with 8 bases aligning to TRBD1. After removal of 8 bases from V and 2 bases from J, the junction contained 5 bases not matched to a gene. Germline CDR1 LGHDT, CDR2 YNNKEL (reference sequence). This CDR3 has 13 residues. The CDR3 nucleotides are TGTGCCAGCGGGGACAGGATAACCTACGAGCAGTACTTC. Amino acid sequence: CASGDRITYEQYF.

This clone was detected a few times. The genes are TRBV28 and TRBJ1-2, with 10 bases lining up with TRBD1. This CDR3 has 17 amino acids. CDR1 is MDHEN and CDR2 is SYDVKM in the germline V gene. V trimming: 3 bases; J trimming: 4 bases; junction bases outside the gene matches: 11. The CDR3: CASSLPTGQGLFYGYTF. CDR3 nucleotides: TGTGCCAGCAGTTTGCCCACGGGACAGGGGCTCTTCTATGGCTACACCTTC.

V and J are TRBV6-5 and TRBJ2-1, with 8 bases lining up with TRBD2. Trimming at V came to 8 bases and at J to 2 bases, leaving 8 bases not matched to a gene. This CDR3 contains 15 residues. Germline CDR1 and CDR2: MNHEY and SVGAGI. As DNA, the CDR3 is TGTGCCAGCCTTCAAGCGGGAGCGGCCTACAATGAGCAGTTCTTC. Translating it yields CASLQAGAAYNEQFF.

The chain links TRBV28 to TRBJ1-4, with D possibly TRBD1 on 6 matching bases. Germline V CDR1 and CDR2: MDHEN, SYDVKM. The CDR3 length is 15 residues. V dropped 10 bases and J dropped 4 bases, with 19 bases sitting between them. The CDR3: CATQGYRDHNEKLFF. The CDR3 coding sequence is TGTGCCACCCAAGGGTACAGGGACCATAATGAAAAACTGTTTTTT.

This clone is a singleton in its sample. The CDR3 region is CASSGSGGTDTQYF. The CDR3 nucleotides read TGTGCCAGCAGTGGTAGCGGAGGCACAGATACGCAGTATTTT. The chain employs TRBV28 and TRBJ2-3, with TRBD2 as a possible D gene (6 bases). Looked up from germline, CDR1 is MDHEN and CDR2 is SYDVKM. Trimming left V 5 bases short and J 1 base short, with 10 bases between. This CDR3 is 14 amino acids long.

This chain connects TRBV29-1 to TRBJ2-7, with TRBD2 matching 12 bases. The CDR3 totals 15 residues. The junction had 10 bases not matched to a gene; V was cut back by 4 bases and J by 6 bases. Per germline, CDR1 SQVTM and CDR2 ANQGSEA. CDR3 amino acids: CSVGGGGLAGSEQYF. The DNA of the CDR3 is TGCAGCGTTGGGGGAGGGGGACTAGCGGGTTCCGAGCAGTACTTC.

The V gene is TRBV11-3, the J gene TRBJ2-1; 15 bases align to TRBD2. This CDR3 is built from 16 residues. Losses at the gene ends were 4 bases for V and 9 bases for J; bases not matched to a gene: 7. From germline, CDR1 is SGHNT and CDR2 YENEEA. This CDR3 is CASSYVGLAGGGEQFF. As DNA, the CDR3 is TGTGCCAGCAGCTACGTGGGACTAGCGGGAGGTGGTGAGCAGTTCTTC. The entire variable domain, with the rest obtained from reference TRBV11-3 and TRBJ2-1, is as follows: EAGVVQSPRYKIIEKKQPVAFWCNPISGHNTLYWYLQNLGQGPELLIRYENEEAVDDSQLPKDRFSAERLKGVDSTLKIQPAELGDSAVYLCASSYVGLAGGGEQFFGPGTRLTVL.

CDR3 DNA sequence: TGTGCCAGCAGCCGAACAAGGATGGGGACAATCTCTGGAAACACCATATATTTT. Translating gives CASSRTRMGTISGNTIYF. V usage is TRBV11-2 and J usage is TRBJ1-3; the D gene is possibly TRBD1 (6 bases). The CDR3 is 18 residues long. Germline assignment: CDR1 SGHAT and CDR2 FQNNGV. V was shortened by 5 bases and J by 0 bases, with 20 bases between the two germline ends.

This clone appeared a few times. The CDR3 is CASSATSGRTEQYF. CDR3 bases: TGTGCCAGCAGCGCAACTAGCGGGAGAACCGAGCAGTACTTC. The chain uses TRBV2 and TRBJ2-7, with 11 bases matching TRBD2. V dropped 6 bases and J dropped 6; count of bases not matched to a gene: 7. CDR1 and CDR2 (germline): SNHLY, FYNNEI. The CDR3 spans 14 residues.

The V and J genes are TRBV11-3 and TRBJ2-5; 7 nucleotides match TRBD2. With 3 bases clipped from V and 2 bases from J, the junction kept 0 bases outside the gene matches. CDR1 and CDR2 (germline): SGHNT, YENEEA. The CDR3 contains 13 residues. CDR3 protein: CASSFGGQETQYF. The CDR3, as DNA: TGTGCCAGCAGCTTCGGGGGGCAAGAGACCCAGTACTTC.

V is TRBV3-1 (or the pseudogene TRBV3-2) and J is TRBJ2-1; 10 bases agree with TRBD2. CDR1 and CDR2 (germline): LGHDT, YNNKEL (reference sequence). The ends lost 1 base at V and 2 bases at J; junction bases unmatched: 5. CDR3 length: 17 residues. This CDR3 reads CASSQVSSGSPYNEQFF. The DNA of the CDR3 is TGTGCCAGCAGCCAAGTGTCTAGCGGGAGTCCCTACAATGAGCAGTTCTTC.